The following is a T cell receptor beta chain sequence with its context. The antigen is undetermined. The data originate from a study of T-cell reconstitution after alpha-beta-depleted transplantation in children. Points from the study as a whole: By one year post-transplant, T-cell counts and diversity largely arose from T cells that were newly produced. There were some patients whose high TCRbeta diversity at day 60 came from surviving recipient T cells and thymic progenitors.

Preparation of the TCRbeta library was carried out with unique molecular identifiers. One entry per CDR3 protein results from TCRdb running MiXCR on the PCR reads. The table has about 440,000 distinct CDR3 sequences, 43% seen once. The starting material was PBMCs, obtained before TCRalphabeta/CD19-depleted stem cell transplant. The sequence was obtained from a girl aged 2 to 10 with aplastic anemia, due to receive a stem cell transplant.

CDR3 in amino acids: CASSHLGQGEYEQYF. The DNA of the CDR3 is TGTGCCAGCAGCCACCTGGGACAGGGAGAGTACGAGCAGTACTTC. J is TRBJ2-7 and V is TRBV7-8; 9 bases are shared with TRBD1. This CDR3 is 15 amino acids long. The germline V gene has CDR1 SGHVS and CDR2 FQNEAQ. J was trimmed by 4 bases and V by 5 bases; bases with no gene match: 9. Full variable domain (remainder filled in from reference TRBV7-8 and TRBJ2-7): GAGVSQSPRYKVAKRGQDVALRCDPISGHVSLFWYQQALGQGPEFLTYFQNEAQLDKSGLPSDRFFAERPEGSVSTLKIQRTQQEDSAVYLCASSHLGQGEYEQYFGPGTRLTVT.